These T cell receptor beta chains were read from a single sample in a study of blood T cell repertoires in COVID-19. Libraries were prepared by immunoSEQ multiplex PCR; TCRdb keeps only in-frame clonotypes and omits some of them. The sample consists of hundreds of thousands of clones, about 80% of them appearing once. What was sequenced was peripheral blood. The source of these receptors is a human donor in a cohort sampled during active COVID-19. Each CDR3 is given with its conserved first and last residue. Each record gives: D gene, J gene, clone size, V gene, CDR3 DNA, CDR3 protein. A D gene is named only where the DNA matches it firmly. Where a row states a size, it is once, few, many or the class of an expanded clone; other rows omit it.

>TRBD2|TRBJ2-7|.|TRBV5-4
TGTGCCAGCAGCTCAAGAGTCGGACTAGCGGGATACGAGCAGTACTTC
CASSSRVGLAGYEQYF
>.|TRBJ2-2|.|TRBV21-1
TGTGCCAGCAGCCCACGACTAGCGGGAGATTACACCGGGGAGCTGTTTTTT
CASSPRLAGDYTGELFF
>TRBD1|TRBJ2-2|once|TRBV7-2
TGTGCCAGCAGCACCGGGACAGGTGACACCGGGGAGCTGTTTTTT
CASSTGTGDTGELFF
>.|TRBJ2-5|.|TRBV6-5
TGTGCCAGCAGGCCCTACAGCTCCCAAGAGACCCAGTACTTC
CASRPYSSQETQYF
>TRBD2|TRBJ2-1|.|TRBV3-1/TRBV3-2
TGTGCCAGCAGCCAAGGGGTTTGGACTAGCGGGAGTAATGAGCAGTTCTTC
CASSQGVWTSGSNEQFF
>.|TRBJ1-3|.|TRBV6-6
TGTGCCAGCAGTTACTTCGGCTCTGGAAACACCATATATTTT
CASSYFGSGNTIYF
>.|TRBJ2-7|.|TRBV2
TGTGCCAGCAGTAAGACAAACGAGCAGTACTTC
CASSKTNEQYF
>.|TRBJ2-7|.|TRBV27
TGTGCCAGCAGTTTCAGTAGCGCCCGGGTCGAGCAGTACTTC
CASSFSSARVEQYF
>.|TRBJ1-6|.|TRBV5-8
TGTGCCAGCAGCTTGGGGACAGACCATAATTCACCCCTCCACTTT
CASSLGTDHNSPLHF
>.|TRBJ2-1|.|TRBV10-3
TGTGCCATCAGTCGTAACAATGAGCAGTTCTTC
CAISRNNEQFF
>.|TRBJ2-5|few|TRBV5-6
TGTGCCAGCAGCCTGGGGGGACACACACAAGAGACCCAGTACTTC
CASSLGGHTQETQYF
>.|TRBJ1-1|.|TRBV27
TGTGCCAGCAGATTCCGCGGGGGGCCCTACACTGAAGCTTTCTTT
CASRFRGGPYTEAFF
>.|TRBJ1-3|once|TRBV13
TGTGCCAGCAGTTTCACAGGGAAGGGGAGAAACACCATATATTTT
CASSFTGKGRNTIYF
>.|TRBJ1-2|.|TRBV18
TGTGCCAGCTCACTTTCCCGGGACATAAGGACGTATGGCTACACCTTC
CASSLSRDIRTYGYTF
>.|TRBJ2-3|.|TRBV15
TGTGCCACCAGCAGAGATATCGTGTGGCGGGGAGATACGCAGTATTTT
CATSRDIVWRGDTQYF
>.|TRBJ1-2|.|TRBV18
TGTGCCAGCTCACCACTTCCAGGGATTGGCTATGGCTACACCTTC
CASSPLPGIGYGYTF
>.|TRBJ1-5|.|TRBV28
TGTGCCAGCAGTCACAAAAAACAGCCCCAGCATTTT
CASSHKKQPQHF
>.|TRBJ2-3|many|TRBV25-1
TGTGCCAGCGGACGGACAGGGAGGGGTACAGATACGCAGTATTTT
CASGRTGRGTDTQYF
>.|TRBJ2-1|.|TRBV19
TGTGCCAGTAGTTTAGCCAGTAACTACAATGAGCAGTTCTTC
CASSLASNYNEQFF
>TRBD1|TRBJ2-2|few|TRBV6-2/TRBV6-3
TGTGCCAGCAGCCGTCCCGGGACAGGGACCGGGGAGCTGTTTTTT
CASSRPGTGTGELFF
>TRBD2|TRBJ2-5|.|TRBV5-6
TGTGCCAGCAGCGCCCTAGCGGGAGGGCCCGGGGAGACCCAGTACTTC
CASSALAGGPGETQYF
>.|TRBJ1-4|.|TRBV6-1
TGTGCCAGCAGTGAAGGGACCAGGGGTTGGGAAAAACTGTTTTTT
CASSEGTRGWEKLFF
>.|TRBJ1-5|few|TRBV14
TGTGCCAGCAGCCAAGGACGAGGGAGGCCCCAGCATTTT
CASSQGRGRPQHF
>TRBD2|TRBJ2-5|.|TRBV3-1/TRBV3-2
TGTGCCAGCAGCCAGAGGGAGGGGACTAGCGGGAGGGCCTTGGGGGAGACCCAGTACTTC
CASSQREGTSGRALGETQYF